The source of this TCR beta chain is a study of CD8+ T cells in alopecia areata. The study, taken as a whole, reports: Tofacitinib significantly reduced both scalp clonality and expanded CD8+ clones among the top 100.

This CDR3 region has 14 residues. Per the germline V gene, CDR1 is SGHTA and CDR2 is FQGTGA. The germline V and J ends were trimmed by 3 bases and 3 bases, with 12 bases remaining between them. Remarks on this clone: Its target is not known.

As for treatment: oral pan-JAK inhibitor, 5-10 mg twice daily. The sequencing template was cDNA reverse transcribed from extracted RNA. TCRdb keeps only in-frame clones here, not all; method: immunoSEQ multiplex PCR. Of some 110,000 clones in the sample, roughly 60% were seen once. The V gene is TRBV7-3, the J gene TRBJ2-7, with D tentatively TRBD1 (5 bases). This specimen was CD8+ T cells sorted from blood, taken at week 4, from a patient treated with tofacitinib. The clonotype comes from a human donor with alopecia areata. CDR3 DNA sequence: TGTGCCAGCAGCTTTCCAGGGTGGAACTACGAGCAGTACTTC. It translates to CASSFPGWNYEQYF.